The T cell receptor (beta chain) under discussion was sequenced for a study of blood T cell repertoires in COVID-19. The protocol was immunoSEQ multiplex PCR, while the TCRdb copy is restricted to in-frame clones and leaves out a portion. Of 400,000 to 450,000 clones in the sample, around nine tenths were seen once. CDR1 LGHDT and CDR2 YNNKEL come from the germline V gene (reference sequence). V shed 0 bases and J 5 bases; nucleotides not matched to a gene: 5. The CDR3 extends over 16 amino acids. This clone was observed a few times. The sequence derives from a young man with COVID-19, enrolled during active disease. Source material: peripheral blood. The chain combines TRBV3-1 (or the pseudogene TRBV3-2) with TRBJ2-5; 11 positions match TRBD1. This CDR3 is CASSQDGQGAWETQYF. The CDR3, as DNA: TGTGCCAGCAGCCAAGATGGACAGGGGGCTTGGGAGACCCAGTACTTC.